This T cell receptor beta chain emerged from a study of blood T cells in healthy people across ages. The study drew donors from healthy Caucasian individuals in Russia aged roughly 6 to 90. Using a J-beta primer mix together with a sample-barcoded 5' primer, a second PCR was run for roughly 6 to 11 cycles. TCRdb used MiXCR to reprocess the 5' RACE reads, holding one entry per CDR3 protein. The data show approximately 1.5 million distinct CDR3 sequences, 35% to 45% seen once. CDR1 is MNHNY, CDR2 SVGAGI, per germline (reference sequence). This CDR3 region has 14 residues. V was clipped by 5 bases and J by 1 base, with 11 bases between them.

Sequenced input: blood. The chain couples TRBV6-6 to TRBJ1-1; unclear D gene. This clonotype was sampled from a woman aged 18-29 years in good health. Written as DNA, the CDR3 is TGTGCCAGCAGTAACCCTAACAGGAACACTGAAGCTTTCTTT. Translated, it gives CASSNPNRNTEAFF.